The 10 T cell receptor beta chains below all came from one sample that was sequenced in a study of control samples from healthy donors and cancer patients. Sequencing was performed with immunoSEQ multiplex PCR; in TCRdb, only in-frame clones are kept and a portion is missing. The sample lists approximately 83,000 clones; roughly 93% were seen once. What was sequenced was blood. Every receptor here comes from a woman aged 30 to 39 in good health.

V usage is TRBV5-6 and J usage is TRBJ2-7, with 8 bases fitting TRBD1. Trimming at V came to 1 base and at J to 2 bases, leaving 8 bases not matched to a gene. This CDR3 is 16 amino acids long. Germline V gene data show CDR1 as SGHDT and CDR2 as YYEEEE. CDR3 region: CASSLRDTRGPYEQYF. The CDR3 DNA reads TGTGCCAGCAGCTTGAGAGATACCAGGGGGCCCTACGAGCAGTACTTC. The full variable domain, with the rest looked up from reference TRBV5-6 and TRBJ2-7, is DAGVTQSPTHLIKTRGQQVTLRCSPKSGHDTVSWYQQALGQGPQFIFQYYEEEERQRGNFPDRFSGHQFPNYSSELNVNALLLGDSALYLCASSLRDTRGPYEQYFGPGTRLTVT.

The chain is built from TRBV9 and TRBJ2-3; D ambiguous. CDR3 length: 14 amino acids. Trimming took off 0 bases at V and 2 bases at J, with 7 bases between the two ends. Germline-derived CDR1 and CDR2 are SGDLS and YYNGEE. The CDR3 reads CASSVGPATDTQYF. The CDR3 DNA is TGTGCCAGCAGCGTAGGCCCGGCCACAGATACGCAGTATTTT.

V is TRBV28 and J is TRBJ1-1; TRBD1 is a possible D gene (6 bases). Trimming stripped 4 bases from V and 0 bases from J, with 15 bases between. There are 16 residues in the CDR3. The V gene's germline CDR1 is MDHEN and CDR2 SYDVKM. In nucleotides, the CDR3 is TGTGCCAGCAGTTCACAGGGAGGGGCCATGAACACTGAAGCTTTCTTT. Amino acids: CASSSQGGAMNTEAFF.

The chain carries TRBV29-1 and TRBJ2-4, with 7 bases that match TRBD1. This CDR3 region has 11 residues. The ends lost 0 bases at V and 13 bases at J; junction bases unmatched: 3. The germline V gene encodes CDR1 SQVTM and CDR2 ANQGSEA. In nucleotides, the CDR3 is TGCAGCGTTGAAGATCTGACAGGGCAGTACTTC. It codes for CSVEDLTGQYF.

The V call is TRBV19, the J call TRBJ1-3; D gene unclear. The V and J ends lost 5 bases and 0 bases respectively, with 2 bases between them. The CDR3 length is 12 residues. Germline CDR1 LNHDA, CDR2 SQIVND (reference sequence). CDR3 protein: CASSYSGNTIYF. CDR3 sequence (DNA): TGTGCCAGTAGTTACTCTGGAAACACCATATATTTT.

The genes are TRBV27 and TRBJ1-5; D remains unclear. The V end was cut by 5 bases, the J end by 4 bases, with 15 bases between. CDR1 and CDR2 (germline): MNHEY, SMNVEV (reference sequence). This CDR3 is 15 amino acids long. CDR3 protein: CASSPRPHGNQPQHF. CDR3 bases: TGTGCCAGCAGTCCGCGTCCCCATGGAAATCAGCCCCAGCATTTT.

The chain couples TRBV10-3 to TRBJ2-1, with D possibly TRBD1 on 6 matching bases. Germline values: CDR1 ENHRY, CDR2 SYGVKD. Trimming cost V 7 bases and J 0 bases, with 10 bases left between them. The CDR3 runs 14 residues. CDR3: CAIMADSSYNEQFF. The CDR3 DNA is TGTGCCATCATGGCGGACAGCTCCTACAATGAGCAGTTCTTC.

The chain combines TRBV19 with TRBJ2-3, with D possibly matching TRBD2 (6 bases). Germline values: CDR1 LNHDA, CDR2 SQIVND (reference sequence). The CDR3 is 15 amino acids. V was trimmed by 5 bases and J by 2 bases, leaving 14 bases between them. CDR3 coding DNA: TGTGCCAGTAGTCAACCTGGAGGGCTCACAGATACGCAGTATTTT. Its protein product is CASSQPGGLTDTQYF. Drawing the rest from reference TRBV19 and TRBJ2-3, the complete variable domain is DGGITQSPKYLFRKEGQNVTLSCEQNLNHDAMYWYRQDPGQGLRLIYYSQIVNDFQKGDIAEGYSVSREKKESFPLTVTSAQKNPTAFYLCASSQPGGLTDTQYFGPGTRLTVL.

The CDR3 here is CASSLGQGRWTNEKLFF. The CDR3 nucleotides read TGTGCCAGCAGCTTAGGACAGGGAAGGTGGACTAATGAAAAACTGTTTTTT. This sequence joins TRBV11-2 and TRBJ1-4; 7 bases match TRBD1. Germline CDR1 reads SGHAT; CDR2 reads FQNNGV. This CDR3 contains 17 residues. Trimming cost V 1 base and J 2 bases; bases outside gene matches: 7.

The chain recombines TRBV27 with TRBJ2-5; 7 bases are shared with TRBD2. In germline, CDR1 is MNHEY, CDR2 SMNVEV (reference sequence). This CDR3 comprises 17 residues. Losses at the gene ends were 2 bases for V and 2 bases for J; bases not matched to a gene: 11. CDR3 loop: CASSLKLGGTYQETQYF. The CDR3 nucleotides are TGTGCCAGCAGTTTAAAATTGGGGGGGACTTATCAAGAGACCCAGTACTTC.